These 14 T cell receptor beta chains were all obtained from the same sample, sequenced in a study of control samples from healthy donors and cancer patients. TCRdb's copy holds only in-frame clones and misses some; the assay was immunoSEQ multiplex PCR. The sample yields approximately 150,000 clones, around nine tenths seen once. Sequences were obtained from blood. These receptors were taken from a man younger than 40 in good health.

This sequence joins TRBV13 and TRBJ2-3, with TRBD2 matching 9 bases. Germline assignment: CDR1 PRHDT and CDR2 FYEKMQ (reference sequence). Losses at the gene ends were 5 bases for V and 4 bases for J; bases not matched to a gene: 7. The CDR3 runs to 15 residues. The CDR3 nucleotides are TGTGCCAGCAGCGAAGTTAGCGGGAGTTCAGATACGCAGTATTTT. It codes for CASSEVSGSSDTQYF. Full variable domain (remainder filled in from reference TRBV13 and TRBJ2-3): AAGVIQSPRHLIKEKRETATLKCYPIPRHDTVYWYQQGPGQDPQFLISFYEKMQSDKGSIPDRFSAQQFSDYHSELNMSSLELGDSALYFCASSEVSGSSDTQYFGPGTRLTVL.

The CDR3 is CAWAENNEQFF. CDR3 nucleotide sequence: TGTGCCTGGGCTGAAAATAATGAGCAGTTCTTC. The chain links TRBV30 to TRBJ2-1; D gene ambiguous. Germline assignment: CDR1 GTSNPN and CDR2 SVGIG (reference sequence). V lost 5 bases, J lost 7 bases, and 9 bases lay in between. The CDR3 spans 11 residues.

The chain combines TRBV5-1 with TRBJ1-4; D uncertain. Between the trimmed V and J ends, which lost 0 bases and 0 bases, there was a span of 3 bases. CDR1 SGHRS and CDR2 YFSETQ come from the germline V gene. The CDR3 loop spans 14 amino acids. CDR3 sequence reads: CASSLGATNEKLFF. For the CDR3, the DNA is TGCGCCAGCAGCTTGGGCGCAACTAATGAAAAACTGTTTTTT.

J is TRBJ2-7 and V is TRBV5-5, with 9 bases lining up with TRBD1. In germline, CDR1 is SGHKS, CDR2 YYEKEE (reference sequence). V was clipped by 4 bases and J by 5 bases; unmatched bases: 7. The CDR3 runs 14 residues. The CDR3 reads CASSQPGTGNEQYF. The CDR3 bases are TGTGCCAGCAGCCAACCCGGGACAGGGAACGAGCAGTACTTC.

This CDR3 reads CASSVAGGKYEQYF. CDR3 DNA sequence: TGTGCCAGCAGCGTAGCCGGGGGGAAATACGAGCAGTACTTC. The chain links TRBV9 to TRBJ2-7; 7 nucleotides match TRBD2. V gave up 0 bases and J gave up 4 bases; unmatched junction bases: 4. Germline V lookup: CDR1 SGDLS, CDR2 YYNGEE. This CDR3 has 14 amino acids.

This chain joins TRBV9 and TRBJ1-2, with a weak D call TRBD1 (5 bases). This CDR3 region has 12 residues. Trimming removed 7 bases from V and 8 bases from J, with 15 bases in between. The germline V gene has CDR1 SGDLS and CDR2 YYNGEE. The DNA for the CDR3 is TGTGCCAGCTCCGGGCAGGGCATAGGCTACACCTTC. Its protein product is CASSGQGIGYTF.

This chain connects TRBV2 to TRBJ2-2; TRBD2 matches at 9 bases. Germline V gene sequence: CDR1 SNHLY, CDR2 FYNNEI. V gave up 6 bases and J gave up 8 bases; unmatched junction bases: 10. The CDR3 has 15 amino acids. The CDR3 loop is CASSFDLAGIGELFF. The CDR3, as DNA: TGTGCCAGCAGCTTCGATCTAGCGGGAATAGGGGAGCTGTTTTTT. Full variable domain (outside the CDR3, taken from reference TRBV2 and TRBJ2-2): EPEVTQTPSHQVTQMGQEVILRCVPISNHLYFYWYRQILGQKVEFLVSFYNNEISEKSEIFDDQFSVERPDGSNFTLKIRSTKLEDSAMYFCASSFDLAGIGELFFGEGSRLTVL.

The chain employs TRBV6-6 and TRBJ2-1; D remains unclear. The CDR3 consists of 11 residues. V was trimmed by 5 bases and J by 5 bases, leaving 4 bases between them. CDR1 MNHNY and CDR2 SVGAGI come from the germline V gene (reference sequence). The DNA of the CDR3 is TGTGCCAGCAGTATCGACAATGAGCAGTTCTTC. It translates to CASSIDNEQFF.

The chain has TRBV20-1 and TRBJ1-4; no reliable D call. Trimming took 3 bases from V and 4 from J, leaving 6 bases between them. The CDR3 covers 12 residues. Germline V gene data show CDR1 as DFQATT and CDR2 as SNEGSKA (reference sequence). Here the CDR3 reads CSASGSNEKLFF. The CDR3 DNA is TGCAGTGCTAGTGGGAGTAATGAAAAACTGTTTTTT.

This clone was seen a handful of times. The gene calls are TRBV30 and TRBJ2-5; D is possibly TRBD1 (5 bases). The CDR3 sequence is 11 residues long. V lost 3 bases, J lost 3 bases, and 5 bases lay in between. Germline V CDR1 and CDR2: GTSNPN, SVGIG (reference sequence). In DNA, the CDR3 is TGTGCCTGGAGACAGGAAGAGACCCAGTACTTC. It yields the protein CAWRQEETQYF.

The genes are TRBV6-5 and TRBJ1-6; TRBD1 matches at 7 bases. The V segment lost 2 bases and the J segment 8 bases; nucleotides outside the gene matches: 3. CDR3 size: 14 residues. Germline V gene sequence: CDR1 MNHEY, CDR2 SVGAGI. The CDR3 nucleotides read TGTGCCAGCAGTTACCGACAGGGAGATTCACCCCTCCACTTT. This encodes CASSYRQGDSPLHF.

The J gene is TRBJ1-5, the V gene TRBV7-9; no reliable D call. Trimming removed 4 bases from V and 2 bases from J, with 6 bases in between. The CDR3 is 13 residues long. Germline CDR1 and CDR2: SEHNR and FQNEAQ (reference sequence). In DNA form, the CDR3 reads TGTGCCAGCAGCTGGGATGGCAATCAGCCCCAGCATTTT. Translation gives CASSWDGNQPQHF. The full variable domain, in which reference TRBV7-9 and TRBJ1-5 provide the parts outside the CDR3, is DTGVSQNPRHKITKRGQNVTFRCDPISEHNRLYWYRQTLGQGPEFLTYFQNEAQLEKSRLLSDRFSAERPKGSFSTLEIQRTEQGDSAMYLCASSWDGNQPQHFGDGTRLSIL.

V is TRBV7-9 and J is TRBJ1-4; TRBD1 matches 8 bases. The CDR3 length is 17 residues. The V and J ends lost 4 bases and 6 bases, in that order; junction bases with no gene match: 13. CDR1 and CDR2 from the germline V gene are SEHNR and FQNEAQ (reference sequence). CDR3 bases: TGTGCCAGCAGCTCTCGGGGCAGGGGGCAGGAAGATGAAAAACTGTTTTTT. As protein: CASSSRGRGQEDEKLFF.

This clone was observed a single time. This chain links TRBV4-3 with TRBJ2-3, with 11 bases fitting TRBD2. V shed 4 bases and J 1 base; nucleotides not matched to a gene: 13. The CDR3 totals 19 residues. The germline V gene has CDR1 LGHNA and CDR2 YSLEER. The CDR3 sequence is CASSRGLAERGGGTDTQYF. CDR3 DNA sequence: TGCGCCAGCAGCCGGGGACTAGCGGAGAGGGGGGGAGGCACAGATACGCAGTATTTT.